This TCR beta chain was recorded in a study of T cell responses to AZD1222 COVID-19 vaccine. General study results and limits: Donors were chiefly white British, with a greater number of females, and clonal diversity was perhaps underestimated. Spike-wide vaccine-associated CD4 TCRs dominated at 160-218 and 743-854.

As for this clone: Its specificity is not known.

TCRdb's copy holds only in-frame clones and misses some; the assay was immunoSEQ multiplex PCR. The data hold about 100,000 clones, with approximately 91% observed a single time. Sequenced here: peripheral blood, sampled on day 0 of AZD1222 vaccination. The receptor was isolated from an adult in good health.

CDR3 in amino acids: CASSLKSRDRDLYTF. The CDR3, as DNA: TGTGCCAGCAGTCTCAAGTCCCGGGACAGGGATCTCTACACCTTC. The chain couples TRBV27 to TRBJ1-2; 9 bases match TRBD1. This CDR3 is built from 15 residues. The germline gives CDR1 MNHEY, CDR2 SMNVEV (reference sequence). J lost 10 bases, V lost 5 bases, and 14 bases had no gene match.